Following are 9 T cell receptor beta chains from one sample sequenced in a study of blood T cells in healthy people across ages (dated by TCRdb to between 2014 and 2017). Library generation was performed with 5' RACE. The reads were generated on an Illumina HiSeq 2500. A second PCR of about 6 to 11 cycles was performed with a sample-barcoded 5' primer and a J-beta primer mix. TCRdb itself trimmed the public reads at Q25 with fastp, ran MiXCR and retained productive beta chains. Merged by CDR3 protein, the rows form single entries marked with the most common genes and DNA. The sample table lists hundreds of thousands of distinct CDR3 sequences, roughly 50% of them with a count of one. 30% to 40% of the sample goes to the ten largest clones. Sample: blood. All receptors derive from a man between 60 and 70 years old in good health.

The V gene is TRBV4-1, the J gene TRBJ2-7; 9 bases map to TRBD1. V lost 1 base and J lost 2; bases outside the gene matches: 6. CDR1 is MGHRA, CDR2 YSYEKL, per germline. The CDR3 runs 16 residues. In DNA, the CDR3 is TGCGCCAGCAGCCAAGCTCACCGGGACAGGGCCTACGAGCAGTACTTC. It specifies CASSQAHRDRAYEQYF.

The CDR3 nucleotides are TGCGCCAGCAGCCCCCAGGGTGGAGGGGGCACTGGAAACACCATATATTTT. This gives the protein CASSPQGGGGTGNTIYF. The chain combines TRBV5-1 with TRBJ1-3, with 7 bases identical to TRBD1. This CDR3 comprises 17 residues. V lost 4 bases, J lost 2 bases, and 12 bases stayed unmatched. Germline V gene sequence: CDR1 SGHRS, CDR2 YFSETQ.

This clonotype appeared a few times. V is TRBV5-1 and J is TRBJ2-7, with 10 nucleotides matching TRBD2. The DNA end is more similar to TRBJ2-5, so the J call may be wrong. CDR3 length equals 18 residues. Germline CDR1 is SGHRS and CDR2 is YFSETQ. As DNA, the CDR3 is TGCGCCAGCAGCTTGGCCCCTACCGAGCGGGGGGGCAGGCAGACCCAGTACTTC. This sequence encodes CASSLAPTERGGRQTQYF.

There are a few counts of this clonotype. In nucleotides, the CDR3 is TGTGCCAGCAGTTTAGAAGCGGCGTTTGAGCTGTTTTTT. Amino acid sequence: CASSLEAAFELFF. This chain links TRBV12-3 or TRBV12-4 with TRBJ2-2; maybe TRBD2 (5 bases). The CDR3 totals 13 residues. Trimming took 1 base from V and 11 from J, leaving 11 bases between them.

This clonotype turned up a few times. The rearrangement uses TRBV27 and TRBJ2-5, with 14 positions matching TRBD2. V shed 6 bases and J 3 bases; nucleotides not matched to a gene: 6. The CDR3 spans 16 residues. Germline CDR1 reads MNHEY; CDR2 reads SMNVEV (reference sequence). CDR3 residues: CASRPWGLAGEETQYF. In DNA form, the CDR3 reads TGTGCCAGCAGACCGTGGGGACTAGCGGGGGAAGAGACCCAGTACTTC.

This clonotype was observed a few times. The chain carries TRBV29-1 and TRBJ2-5, with 9 bases fitting TRBD1. The CDR3 consists of 14 residues. Looked up from germline, CDR1 is SQVTM and CDR2 is ANQGSEA. V was pared by 6 bases and J by 4 bases, with 9 bases of the junction left unmatched. The CDR3 DNA reads as TGCAGCGTCCGGATGGGACAGGGTGGAGAGACCCAGTACTTC. Translating it yields CSVRMGQGGETQYF.

V usage is TRBV10-3 and J usage is TRBJ2-1; 10 positions match TRBD2. The CDR3 loop spans 15 amino acids. CDR1 ENHRY and CDR2 SYGVKD come from the germline V gene. Trimming removed 3 bases from V and 2 bases from J; junction bases left unmatched: 1. The CDR3 bases are TGTGCCATCAGTGAAGGGACTAGCGCCTACAATGAGCAGTTCTTC. This codes for CAISEGTSAYNEQFF.

The rearrangement joins TRBV27 to TRBJ1-2; TRBD1 matches 8 bases. Germline loops: CDR1 MNHEY, CDR2 SMNVEV (reference sequence). The J segment lost 8 bases and the V segment lost 0 bases, leaving 5 bases of the junction unmatched. The CDR3 contains 14 residues. The CDR3 sequence is CASSLSRQGSGYTF. CDR3 in DNA: TGTGCCAGCAGTTTATCGAGACAGGGGAGCGGCTACACCTTC.

The rearrangement uses TRBV11-2 and TRBJ2-3; 10 bases match TRBD2. Unmatched junction bases numbered 4, after V lost 5 bases and J lost 2 bases. There are 15 residues in the CDR3. Germline values: CDR1 SGHAT, CDR2 FQNNGV. DNA for the CDR3: TGTGCCAGCAGCACACTAGCGGGGTACACAGATACGCAGTATTTT. The encoded protein is CASSTLAGYTDTQYF.